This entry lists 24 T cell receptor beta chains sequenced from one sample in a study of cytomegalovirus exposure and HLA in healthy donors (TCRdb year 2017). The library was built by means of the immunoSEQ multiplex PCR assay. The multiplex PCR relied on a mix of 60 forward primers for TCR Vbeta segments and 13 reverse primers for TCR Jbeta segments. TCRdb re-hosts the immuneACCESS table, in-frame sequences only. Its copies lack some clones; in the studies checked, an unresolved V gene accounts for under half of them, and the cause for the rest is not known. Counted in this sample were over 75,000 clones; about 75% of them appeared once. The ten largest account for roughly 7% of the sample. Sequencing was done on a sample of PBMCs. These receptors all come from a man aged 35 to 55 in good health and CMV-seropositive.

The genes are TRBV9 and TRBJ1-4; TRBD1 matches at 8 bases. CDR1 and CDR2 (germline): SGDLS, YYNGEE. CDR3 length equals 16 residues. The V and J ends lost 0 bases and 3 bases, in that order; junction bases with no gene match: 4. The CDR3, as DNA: TGTGCCAGCAGCGTAGGACAGGGGATATCTAATGAAAAACTGTTTTTT. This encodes CASSVGQGISNEKLFF. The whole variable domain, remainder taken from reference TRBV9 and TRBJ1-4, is DSGVTQTPKHLITATGQRVTLRCSPRSGDLSVYWYQQSLDQGLQFLIQYYNGEERAKGNILERFSAQQFPDLHSELNLSSLELGDSALYFCASSVGQGISNEKLFFGSGTQLSVL.

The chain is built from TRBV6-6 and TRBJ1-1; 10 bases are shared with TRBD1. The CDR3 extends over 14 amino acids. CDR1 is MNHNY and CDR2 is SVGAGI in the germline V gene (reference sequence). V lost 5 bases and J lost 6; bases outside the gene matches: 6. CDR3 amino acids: CASSRQGAQAEAFF. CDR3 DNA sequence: TGTGCCAGCAGTCGACAGGGGGCGCAGGCTGAAGCTTTCTTT.

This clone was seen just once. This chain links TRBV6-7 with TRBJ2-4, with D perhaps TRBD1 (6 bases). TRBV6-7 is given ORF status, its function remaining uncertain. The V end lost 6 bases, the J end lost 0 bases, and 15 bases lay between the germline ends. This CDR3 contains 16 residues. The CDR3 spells CASRISTGLAKNIQYF. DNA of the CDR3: TGTGCCAGCAGGATCTCGACAGGCCTAGCCAAAAACATTCAGTACTTC.

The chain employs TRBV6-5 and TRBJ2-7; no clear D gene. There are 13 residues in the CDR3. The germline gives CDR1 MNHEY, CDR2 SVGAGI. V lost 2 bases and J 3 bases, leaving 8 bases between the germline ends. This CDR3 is CASSYDTNYEQYF. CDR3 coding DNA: TGTGCCAGCAGTTACGACACCAACTACGAGCAGTACTTC.

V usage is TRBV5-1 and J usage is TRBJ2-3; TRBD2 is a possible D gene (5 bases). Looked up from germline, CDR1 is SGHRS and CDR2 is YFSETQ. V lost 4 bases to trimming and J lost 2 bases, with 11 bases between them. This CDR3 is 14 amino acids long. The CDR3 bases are TGCGCCAGCAGCCTAAGCGGATACACAGATACGCAGTATTTT. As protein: CASSLSGYTDTQYF.

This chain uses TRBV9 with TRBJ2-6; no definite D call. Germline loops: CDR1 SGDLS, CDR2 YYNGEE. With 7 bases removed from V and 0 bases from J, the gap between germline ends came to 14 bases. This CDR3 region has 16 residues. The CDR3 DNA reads TGTGCCAGCTCCCCATCGGTTAGCTCTGGGGCCAACGTCCTGACTTTC. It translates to CASSPSVSSGANVLTF. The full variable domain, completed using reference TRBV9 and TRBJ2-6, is DSGVTQTPKHLITATGQRVTLRCSPRSGDLSVYWYQQSLDQGLQFLIQYYNGEERAKGNILERFSAQQFPDLHSELNLSSLELGDSALYFCASSPSVSSGANVLTFGAGSRLTVL.

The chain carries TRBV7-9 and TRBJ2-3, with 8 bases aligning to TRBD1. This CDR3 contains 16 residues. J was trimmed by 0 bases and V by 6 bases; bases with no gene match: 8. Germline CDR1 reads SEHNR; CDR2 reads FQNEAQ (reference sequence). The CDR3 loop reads CASRILGQGSTDTQYF. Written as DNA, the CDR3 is TGTGCCAGCAGAATCCTCGGACAGGGCAGCACAGATACGCAGTATTTT. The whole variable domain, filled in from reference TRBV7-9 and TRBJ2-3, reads DTGVSQNPRHKITKRGQNVTFRCDPISEHNRLYWYRQTLGQGPEFLTYFQNEAQLEKSRLLSDRFSAERPKGSFSTLEIQRTEQGDSAMYLCASRILGQGSTDTQYFGPGTRLTVL.

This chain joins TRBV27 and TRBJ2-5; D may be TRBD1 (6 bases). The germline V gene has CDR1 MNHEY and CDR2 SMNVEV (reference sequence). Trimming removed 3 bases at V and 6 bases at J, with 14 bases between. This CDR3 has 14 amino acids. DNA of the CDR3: TGTGCCAGCAGTTTGATCAGGGGTGGGAAGACCCAGTACTTC. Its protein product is CASSLIRGGKTQYF.

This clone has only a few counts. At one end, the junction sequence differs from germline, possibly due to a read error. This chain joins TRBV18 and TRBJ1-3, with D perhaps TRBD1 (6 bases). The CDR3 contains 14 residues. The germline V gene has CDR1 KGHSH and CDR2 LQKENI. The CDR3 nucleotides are TGTGCCAGCTCACCACGGGAGACAGGAAGCACCATATATTTT. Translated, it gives CASSPRETGSTIYF.

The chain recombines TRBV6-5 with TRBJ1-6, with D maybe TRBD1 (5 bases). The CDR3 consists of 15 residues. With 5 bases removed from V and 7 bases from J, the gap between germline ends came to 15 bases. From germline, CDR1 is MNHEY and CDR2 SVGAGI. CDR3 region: CASSTNGGSNSPLHF. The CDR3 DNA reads TGTGCCAGCAGTACGAACGGGGGGTCGAATTCACCCCTCCACTTT.

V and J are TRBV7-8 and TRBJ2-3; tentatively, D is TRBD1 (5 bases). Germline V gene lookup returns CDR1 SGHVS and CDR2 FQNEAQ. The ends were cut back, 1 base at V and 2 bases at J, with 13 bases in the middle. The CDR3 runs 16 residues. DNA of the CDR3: TGTGCCAGCAGCTTAGGCTTTGACAGTCCCACAGATACGCAGTATTTT. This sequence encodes CASSLGFDSPTDTQYF.

The CDR3 here is CASSVGSGGMGETQYF. For the CDR3, the DNA is TGTGCCAGCAGCGTAGGGAGCGGGGGCATGGGGGAGACCCAGTACTTC. This rearrangement joins TRBV9 to TRBJ2-5; 8 positions match TRBD2. With V trimmed by 0 bases and J by 5 bases, 9 bases remained unmatched. This CDR3 is 16 amino acids long. Germline CDR1 reads SGDLS; CDR2 reads YYNGEE.

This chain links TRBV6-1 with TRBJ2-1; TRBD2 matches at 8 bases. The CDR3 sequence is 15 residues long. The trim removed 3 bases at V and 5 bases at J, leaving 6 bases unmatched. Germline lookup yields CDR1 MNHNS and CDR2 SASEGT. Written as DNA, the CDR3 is TGTGCCAGCAGTGACCCGGGAGGGAGCCACAATGAGCAGTTCTTC. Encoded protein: CASSDPGGSHNEQFF.

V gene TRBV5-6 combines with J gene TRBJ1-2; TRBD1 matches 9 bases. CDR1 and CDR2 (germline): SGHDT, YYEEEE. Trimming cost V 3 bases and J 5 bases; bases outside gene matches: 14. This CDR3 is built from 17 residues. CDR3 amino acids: CASSSPGQGTSLYGYTF. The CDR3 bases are TGTGCCAGCAGCTCCCCGGGACAGGGAACATCCCTTTATGGCTACACCTTC.

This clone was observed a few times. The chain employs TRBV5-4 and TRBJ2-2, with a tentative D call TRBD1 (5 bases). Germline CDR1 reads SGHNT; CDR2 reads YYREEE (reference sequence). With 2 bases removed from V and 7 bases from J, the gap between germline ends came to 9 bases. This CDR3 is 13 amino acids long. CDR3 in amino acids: CASSFQQGGELFF. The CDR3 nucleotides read TGTGCCAGCAGCTTCCAGCAGGGCGGGGAGCTGTTTTTT.

CDR3 amino acids: CASSLGGAGANVLTF. The CDR3 region has the DNA TGTGCCAGCAGCTTGGGGGGGGCTGGGGCCAACGTCCTGACTTTC. V gene TRBV5-5 combines with J gene TRBJ2-6; the D gene is possibly TRBD2 (6 bases). This CDR3 has 15 amino acids. Germline V gene data show CDR1 as SGHKS and CDR2 as YYEKEE (reference sequence). The germline V and J ends were trimmed by 0 bases and 2 bases, with 6 bases remaining between them.

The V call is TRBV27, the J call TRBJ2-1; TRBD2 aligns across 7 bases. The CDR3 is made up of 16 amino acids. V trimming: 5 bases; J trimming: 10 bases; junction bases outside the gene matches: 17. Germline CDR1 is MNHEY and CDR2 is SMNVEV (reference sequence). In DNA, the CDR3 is TGTGCCAGCAGTCGGCTGGCTAGGGGAGGGCCAGGGGAGCAGTTCTTC. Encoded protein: CASSRLARGGPGEQFF.

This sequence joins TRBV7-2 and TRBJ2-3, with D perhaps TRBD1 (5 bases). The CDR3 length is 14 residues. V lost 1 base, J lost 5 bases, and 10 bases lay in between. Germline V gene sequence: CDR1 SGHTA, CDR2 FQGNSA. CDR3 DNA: TGTGCCAGCAGCTTAGTCAGGGTGGGAGATACGCAGTATTTT. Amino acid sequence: CASSLVRVGDTQYF.

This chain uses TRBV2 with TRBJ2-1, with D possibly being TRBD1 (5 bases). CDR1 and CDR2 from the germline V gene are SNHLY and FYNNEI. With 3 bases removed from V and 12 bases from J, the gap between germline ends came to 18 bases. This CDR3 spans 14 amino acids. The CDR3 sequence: CASSDGPGMGSQFF. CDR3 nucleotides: TGTGCCAGCAGTGACGGGCCAGGGATGGGTTCGCAGTTCTTC.

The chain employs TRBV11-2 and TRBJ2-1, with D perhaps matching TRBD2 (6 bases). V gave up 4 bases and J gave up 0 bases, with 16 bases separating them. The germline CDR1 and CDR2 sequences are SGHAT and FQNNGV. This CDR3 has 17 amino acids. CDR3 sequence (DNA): TGTGCCAGCAGCTCCCTGGGCGCGGGGAGCTCCTACAATGAGCAGTTCTTC. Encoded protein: CASSSLGAGSSYNEQFF.

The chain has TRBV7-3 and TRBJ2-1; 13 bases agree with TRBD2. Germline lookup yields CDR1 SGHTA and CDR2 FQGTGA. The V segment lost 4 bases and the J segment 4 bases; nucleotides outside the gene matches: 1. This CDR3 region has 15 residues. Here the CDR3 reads CASSSLAGGYNEQFF. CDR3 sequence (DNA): TGTGCCAGCAGCTCACTAGCGGGGGGGTACAATGAGCAGTTCTTC.

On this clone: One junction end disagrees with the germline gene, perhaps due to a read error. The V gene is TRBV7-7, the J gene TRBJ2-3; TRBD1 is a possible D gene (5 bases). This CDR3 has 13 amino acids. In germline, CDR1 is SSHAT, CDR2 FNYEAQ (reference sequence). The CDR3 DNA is TGTGCTAGCAGCTTATTCGCAGGGGATACGCAGTATTTT. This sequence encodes CASSLFAGDTQYF.

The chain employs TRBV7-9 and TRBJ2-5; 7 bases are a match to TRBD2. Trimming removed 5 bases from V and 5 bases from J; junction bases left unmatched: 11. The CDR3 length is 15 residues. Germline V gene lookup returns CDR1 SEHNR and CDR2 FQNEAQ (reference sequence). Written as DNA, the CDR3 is TGTGCCAGCAGCCCCCCTCGACTAGCAATTGAGACCCAGTACTTC. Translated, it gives CASSPPRLAIETQYF.

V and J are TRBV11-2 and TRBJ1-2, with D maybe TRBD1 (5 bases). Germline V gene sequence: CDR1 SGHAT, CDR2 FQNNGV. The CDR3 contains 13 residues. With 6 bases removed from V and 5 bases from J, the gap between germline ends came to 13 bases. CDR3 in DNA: TGTGCCAGCAGTTCGGACGGGGGATATGGCTACACCTTC. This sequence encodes CASSSDGGYGYTF.